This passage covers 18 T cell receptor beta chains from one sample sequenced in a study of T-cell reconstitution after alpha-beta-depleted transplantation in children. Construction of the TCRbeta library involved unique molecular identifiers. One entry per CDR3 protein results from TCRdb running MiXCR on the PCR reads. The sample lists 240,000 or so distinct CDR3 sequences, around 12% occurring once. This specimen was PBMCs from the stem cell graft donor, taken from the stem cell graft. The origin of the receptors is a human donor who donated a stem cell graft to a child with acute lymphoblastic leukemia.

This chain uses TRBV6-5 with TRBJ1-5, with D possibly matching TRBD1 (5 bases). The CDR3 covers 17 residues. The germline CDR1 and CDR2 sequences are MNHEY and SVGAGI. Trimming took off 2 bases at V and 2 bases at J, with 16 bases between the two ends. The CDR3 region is CASSYREDLRGNQPQHF. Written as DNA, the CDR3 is TGTGCCAGCAGTTACAGAGAGGACCTCAGGGGCAATCAGCCCCAGCATTTT.

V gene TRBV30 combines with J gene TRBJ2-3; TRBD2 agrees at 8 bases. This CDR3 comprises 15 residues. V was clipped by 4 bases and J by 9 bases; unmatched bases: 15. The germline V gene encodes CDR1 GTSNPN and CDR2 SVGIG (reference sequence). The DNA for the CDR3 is TGTGCCTGGACCAGGAATAGCGGGGTGCGGGAAACGCAGTATTTT. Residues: CAWTRNSGVRETQYF.

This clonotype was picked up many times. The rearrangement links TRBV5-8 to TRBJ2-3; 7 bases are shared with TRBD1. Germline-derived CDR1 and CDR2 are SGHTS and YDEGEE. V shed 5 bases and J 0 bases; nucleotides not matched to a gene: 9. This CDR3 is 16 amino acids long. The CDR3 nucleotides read TGTGCCAGCAGAACGGGACAGACTTTTAGCACAGATACGCAGTATTTT. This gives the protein CASRTGQTFSTDTQYF.

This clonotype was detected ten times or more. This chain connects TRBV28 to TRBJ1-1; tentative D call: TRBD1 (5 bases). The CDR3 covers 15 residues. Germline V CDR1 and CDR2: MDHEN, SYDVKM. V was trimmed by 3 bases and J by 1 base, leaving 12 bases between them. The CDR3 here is CASSLSRGRNTEAFF. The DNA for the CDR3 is TGTGCCAGCAGTTTGTCGAGGGGCCGGAACACTGAAGCTTTCTTT.

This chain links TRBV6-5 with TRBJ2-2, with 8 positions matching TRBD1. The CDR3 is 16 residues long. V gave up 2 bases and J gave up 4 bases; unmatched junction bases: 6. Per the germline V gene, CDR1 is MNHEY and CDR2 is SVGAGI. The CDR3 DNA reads TGTGCCAGCAGTTACCCGGACAGGGCCCTCACCGGGGAGCTGTTTTTT. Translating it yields CASSYPDRALTGELFF.

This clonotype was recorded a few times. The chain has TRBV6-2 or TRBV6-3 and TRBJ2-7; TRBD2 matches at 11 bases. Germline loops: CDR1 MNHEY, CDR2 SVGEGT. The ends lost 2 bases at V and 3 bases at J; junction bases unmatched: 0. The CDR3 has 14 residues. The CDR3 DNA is TGTGCCAGCAGTTACCTAGCGGGGGGCTACGAGCAGTACTTC. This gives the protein CASSYLAGGYEQYF.

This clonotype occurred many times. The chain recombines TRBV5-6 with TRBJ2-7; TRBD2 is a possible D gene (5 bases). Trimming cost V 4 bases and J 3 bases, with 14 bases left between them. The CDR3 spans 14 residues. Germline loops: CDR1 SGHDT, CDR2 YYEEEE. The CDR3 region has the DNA TGTGCCAGCAGCCGAAAGACTAACTACTACGAGCAGTACTTC. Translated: CASSRKTNYYEQYF.

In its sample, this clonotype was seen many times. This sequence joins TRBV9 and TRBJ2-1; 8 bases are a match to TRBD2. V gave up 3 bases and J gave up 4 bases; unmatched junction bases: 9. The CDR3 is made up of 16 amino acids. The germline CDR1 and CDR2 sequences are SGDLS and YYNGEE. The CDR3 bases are TGTGCCAGCAGCGCCGGGGGGGAGAGGGAGTACAATGAGCAGTTCTTC. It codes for CASSAGGEREYNEQFF.

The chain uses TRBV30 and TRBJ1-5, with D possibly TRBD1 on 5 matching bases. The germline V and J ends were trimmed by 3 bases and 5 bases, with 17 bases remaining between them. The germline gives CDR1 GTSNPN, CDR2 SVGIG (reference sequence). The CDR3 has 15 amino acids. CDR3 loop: CAWSNAGALYQPQHF. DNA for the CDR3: TGTGCCTGGAGCAACGCCGGGGCCCTTTATCAGCCCCAGCATTTT.

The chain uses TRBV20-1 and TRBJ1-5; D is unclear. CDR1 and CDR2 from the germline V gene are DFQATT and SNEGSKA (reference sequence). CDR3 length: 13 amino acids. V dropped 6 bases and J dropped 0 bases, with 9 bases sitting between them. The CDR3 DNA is TGCAGTGCCCCCGACAATAGCAATCAGCCCCAGCATTTT. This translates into CSAPDNSNQPQHF.

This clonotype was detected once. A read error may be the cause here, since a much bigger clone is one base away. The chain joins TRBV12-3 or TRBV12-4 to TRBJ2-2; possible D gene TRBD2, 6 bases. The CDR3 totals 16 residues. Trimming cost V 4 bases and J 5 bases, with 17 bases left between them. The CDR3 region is CASSSMGGGVTGELFF. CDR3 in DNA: TGTGCCAGCAGTTCAATGGGGGGTGGAGTGACCGGGGAGCTGTTTTTT.

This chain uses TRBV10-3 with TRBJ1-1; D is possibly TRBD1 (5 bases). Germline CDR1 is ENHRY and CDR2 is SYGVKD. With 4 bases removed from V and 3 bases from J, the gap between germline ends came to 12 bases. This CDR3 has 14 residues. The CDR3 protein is CAISARSGDTEAFF. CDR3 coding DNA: TGTGCCATCAGTGCCCGGTCGGGGGACACTGAAGCTTTCTTT.

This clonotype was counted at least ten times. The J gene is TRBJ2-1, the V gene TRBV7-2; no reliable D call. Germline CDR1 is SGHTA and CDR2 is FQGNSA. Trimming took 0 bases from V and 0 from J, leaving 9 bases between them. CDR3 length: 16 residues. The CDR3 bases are TGTGCCAGCAGCTTAGCTTACGGCAGCTCCTACAATGAGCAGTTCTTC. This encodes CASSLAYGSSYNEQFF.

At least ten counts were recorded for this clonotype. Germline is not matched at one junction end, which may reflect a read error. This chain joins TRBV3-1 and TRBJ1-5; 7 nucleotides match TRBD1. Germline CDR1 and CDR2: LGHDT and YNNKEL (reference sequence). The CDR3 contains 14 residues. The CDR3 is CASSQGDRNQPQHF. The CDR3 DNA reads TGTGCCAGCAGTCAAGGGGACAGAAATCAGCCCCAGCATTTT.

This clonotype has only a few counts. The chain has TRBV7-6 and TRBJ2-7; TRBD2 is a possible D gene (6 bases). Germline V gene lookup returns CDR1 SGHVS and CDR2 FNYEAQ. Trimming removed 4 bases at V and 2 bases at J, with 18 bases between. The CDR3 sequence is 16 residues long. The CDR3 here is CASSSLVGRGPYEQYF. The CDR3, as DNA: TGTGCCAGCAGCTCCCTCGTCGGGCGGGGCCCCTACGAGCAGTACTTC.

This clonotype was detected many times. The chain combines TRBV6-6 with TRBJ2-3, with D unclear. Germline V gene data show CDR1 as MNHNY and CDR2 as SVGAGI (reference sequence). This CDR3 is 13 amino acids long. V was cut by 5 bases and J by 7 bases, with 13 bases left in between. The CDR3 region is CASSTDLVNTQYF. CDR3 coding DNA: TGTGCCAGCAGTACGGACCTAGTTAATACGCAGTATTTT.

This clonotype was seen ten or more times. The CDR3 region is CASRNRQDNSPLHF. The CDR3 DNA follows: TGTGCCAGCAGAAACCGACAGGACAATTCACCCCTCCACTTT. V usage is TRBV6-5 and J usage is TRBJ1-6; tentatively, D is TRBD1 (6 bases). Trimming pared 6 bases from V and 7 bases from J, leaving 13 bases between. CDR1 MNHEY and CDR2 SVGAGI come from the germline V gene. The CDR3 contains 14 residues.

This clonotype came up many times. The CDR3 loop reads CASSFDSGTYNEQFF. The CDR3 bases are TGTGCCAGCAGCTTCGATAGCGGGACGTACAATGAGCAGTTCTTC. The chain has TRBV11-1 and TRBJ2-1; 8 bases match TRBD2. This CDR3 has 15 amino acids. J gave up 4 bases and V 3 bases, and 5 bases lay outside the gene matches. Germline CDR1 SGHAT, CDR2 FQDESV (reference sequence).